Below, one T cell receptor beta chain is given with its context. The antigen is unknown. This record belongs to a study of graft-versus-host responses after intestinal transplantation. Study-wide results and caveats: Levels of circulating GvH clones at their peak were associated with early post-transplant HvG declines.

CDR3 length equals 13 residues. With V trimmed by 6 bases and J by 1 base, 2 bases remained unmatched. The germline CDR1 and CDR2 sequences are MNHEY and SMNVEV (reference sequence). Measured with immunoSEQ multiplex PCR; TCRdb has only the in-frame clones, and not every one. The sample lists 40,000 to 60,000 clones; approximately 84% were seen once. This receptor was identified in a human donor who was the organ donor for an intestinal transplant. This specimen consisted of unstimulated CD4+ T cells sorted from spleen or lymph node cells, obtained before transplant. V gene TRBV27 combines with J gene TRBJ2-5, with 7 nucleotides matching TRBD1. CDR3 sequence (DNA): TGTGCCAGCAGGAGGACAGGCCAAGAGACCCAGTACTTC. It encodes CASRRTGQETQYF.